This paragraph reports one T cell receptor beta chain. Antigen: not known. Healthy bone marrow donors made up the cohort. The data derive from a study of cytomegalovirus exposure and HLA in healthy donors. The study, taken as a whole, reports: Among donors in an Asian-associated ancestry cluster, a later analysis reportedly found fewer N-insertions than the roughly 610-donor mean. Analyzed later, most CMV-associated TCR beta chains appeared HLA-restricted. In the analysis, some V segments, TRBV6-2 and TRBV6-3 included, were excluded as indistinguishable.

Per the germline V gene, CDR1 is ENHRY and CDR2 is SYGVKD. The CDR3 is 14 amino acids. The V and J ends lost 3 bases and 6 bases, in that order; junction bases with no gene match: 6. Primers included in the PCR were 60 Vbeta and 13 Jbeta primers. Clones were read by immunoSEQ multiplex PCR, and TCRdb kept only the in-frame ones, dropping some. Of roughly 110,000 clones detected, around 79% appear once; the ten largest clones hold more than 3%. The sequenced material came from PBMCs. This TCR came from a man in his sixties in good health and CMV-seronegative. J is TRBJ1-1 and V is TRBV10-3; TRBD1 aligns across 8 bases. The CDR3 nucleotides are TGTGCCATCAGTGAATGGACAGGGAGCTCTGAAGCTTTCTTT. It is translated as CAISEWTGSSEAFF.